Each of the 27 T cell receptor beta chains below was sequenced from the same sample in a study of shared clonotypes between healthy human individuals. Libraries were prepared by immunoSEQ multiplex PCR; TCRdb keeps only in-frame clonotypes and omits some of them. The profile shows 190,000 or so clones, 90% to 95% of them singletons. Sequencing used naive CD4+ T cells sorted from blood. Subset given: CD45RA+ positively selected. These receptors all stem from a woman in her 30s in good health.

The chain is built from TRBV18 and TRBJ2-2; D perhaps matches TRBD1 (6 bases). The CDR3 has 14 residues. Trimming took 10 bases from V and 1 from J, leaving 13 bases between them. Germline V lookup: CDR1 KGHSH, CDR2 LQKENI. This CDR3 is CAIEDSRNTGELFF. The CDR3 region has the DNA TGTGCCATCGAGGACAGTCGGAACACCGGGGAGCTGTTTTTT.

This chain links TRBV19 with TRBJ2-1; TRBD2 matches 9 bases. Trimming at V came to 5 bases and at J to 3 bases, leaving 11 bases not matched to a gene. The CDR3 contains 17 residues. Germline CDR1 LNHDA, CDR2 SQIVND (reference sequence). Written as DNA, the CDR3 is TGTGCCAGTAGTCCCGGGGCTAGCGGGACTAACTACAATGAGCAGTTCTTC. It encodes CASSPGASGTNYNEQFF.

This chain joins TRBV2 and TRBJ1-5; D is ambiguous. The CDR3 covers 14 residues. V was pared by 4 bases and J by 1 base, with 8 bases between. The germline V gene encodes CDR1 SNHLY and CDR2 FYNNEI. CDR3 amino acids: CASSVGRSNQPQHF. The CDR3 coding sequence is TGTGCCAGCAGTGTCGGTAGGAGCAATCAGCCCCAGCATTTT.

The chain uses TRBV13 and TRBJ1-4; TRBD1 is a possible D gene (5 bases). V lost 3 bases, J lost 6 bases, and 23 bases lay in between. The germline gives CDR1 PRHDT, CDR2 FYEKMQ (reference sequence). This CDR3 contains 18 residues. CDR3 loop: CASSFQASPGSEDEKLFF. CDR3 nucleotides: TGTGCCAGCAGCTTCCAGGCGTCCCCAGGGAGTGAGGATGAAAAACTGTTTTTT. Full variable domain (missing parts from reference TRBV13 and TRBJ1-4): AAGVIQSPRHLIKEKRETATLKCYPIPRHDTVYWYQQGPGQDPQFLISFYEKMQSDKGSIPDRFSAQQFSDYHSELNMSSLELGDSALYFCASSFQASPGSEDEKLFFGSGTQLSVL.

The chain links TRBV21-1 to TRBJ2-7; the listed D gene, TRBD1, was not tested against the DNA. TRBV21-1 counts as a pseudogene. The CDR3 loop spans 15 amino acids. The CDR3 region is CASSKALHRAYEQYF. CDR3 DNA: TGTGCCAGCAGCAAAGCCCTTCACAGGGCCTACGAGCAGTACTTC.

The chain recombines TRBV7-8 with TRBJ2-7; 12 bases align to TRBD2. The trim removed 4 bases at V and 9 bases at J, leaving 10 bases unmatched. Germline CDR1 is SGHVS and CDR2 is FQNEAQ. The CDR3 covers 15 residues. The CDR3 here is CASSSTRTSGTAQYF. The CDR3 DNA follows: TGTGCCAGCAGCTCGACGCGGACTAGCGGGACGGCGCAGTACTTC.

This rearrangement joins TRBV7-9 to TRBJ1-1, with 8 bases fitting TRBD1. After removal of 2 bases from V and 0 bases from J, the junction contained 2 bases not matched to a gene. CDR3 size: 15 residues. Looked up from germline, CDR1 is SEHNR and CDR2 is FQNEAQ (reference sequence). The CDR3 reads CASSLRTGMNTEAFF. Written as DNA, the CDR3 is TGTGCCAGCAGCTTAAGGACAGGGATGAACACTGAAGCTTTCTTT.

The table lists this clone with a count of one. The chain is built from TRBV28 and TRBJ2-5, with TRBD2 matching over 15 bases. CDR1 is MDHEN, CDR2 SYDVKM, per germline. The V segment lost 4 bases and the J segment 5 bases; nucleotides outside the gene matches: 11. This CDR3 contains 18 residues. The CDR3 DNA sequence: TGTGCCAGCAGTTCCGCCATACGAGGACTAGCGGGAGGGGAGACCCAGTACTTC. It yields the protein CASSSAIRGLAGGETQYF.

V is TRBV5-1 and J is TRBJ2-7; D is unclear. CDR1 and CDR2 from the germline V gene are SGHRS and YFSETQ. Trimming removed 4 bases from V and 0 bases from J, with 14 bases in between. The CDR3 loop spans 15 amino acids. CDR3 bases: TGCGCCAGCAGCCTGAACCCGACGGACTCCTACGAGCAGTACTTC. This translates into CASSLNPTDSYEQYF.

The chain joins TRBV29-1 to TRBJ2-5; unclear D gene. Germline values: CDR1 SQVTM, CDR2 ANQGSEA. The V end was cut by 4 bases, the J end by 2 bases, with 5 bases between. The CDR3 runs 11 residues. The CDR3 nucleotides are TGCAGCGTTGGCATTCAAGAGACCCAGTACTTC. Translated: CSVGIQETQYF. Drawing the rest from reference TRBV29-1 and TRBJ2-5, the complete variable domain is SAVISQKPSRDICQRGTSLTIQCQVDSQVTMMFWYRQQPGQSLTLIATANQGSEATYESGFVIDKFPISRPNLTFSTLTVSNMSPEDSSIYLCSVGIQETQYFGPGTRLLVL.

V is TRBV5-1 and J is TRBJ2-7; D remains ambiguous. The germline V gene has CDR1 SGHRS and CDR2 YFSETQ. V shed 0 bases and J shed 2 bases, with 3 bases lying between them. This CDR3 spans 12 amino acids. The CDR3 region is CASSLDAYEQYF. The DNA for the CDR3 is TGCGCCAGCAGCTTGGACGCCTACGAGCAGTACTTC. The full variable domain, in which reference TRBV5-1 and TRBJ2-7 provide the parts outside the CDR3, is KAGVTQTPRYLIKTRGQQVTLSCSPISGHRSVSWYQQTPGQGLQFLFEYFSETQRNKGNFPGRFSGRQFSNSRSEMNVSTLELGDSALYLCASSLDAYEQYFGPGTRLTVT.

The V gene is TRBV7-3, the J gene TRBJ2-5, with D perhaps matching TRBD1 or TRBD2 (5 bases each). The J call may be faulty, since TRBJ2-7 better matches the DNA end. In germline, CDR1 is SGHTA, CDR2 FQGTGA. The CDR3 loop spans 20 amino acids. As DNA, the CDR3 is TGTGCCAGCAGCTTAAGGCCCGGGCCCCCCGGGACGGTTAGCTCCTACGAGCAGTACTTC. This gives the protein CASSLRPGPPGTVSSYEQYF.

This chain joins TRBV5-1 and TRBJ2-7; TRBD1 or TRBD2 may be the D gene (6 bases each). The CDR3 extends over 15 amino acids. The V end lost 4 bases, the J end lost 0 bases, and 14 bases lay between the germline ends. The germline CDR1 and CDR2 sequences are SGHRS and YFSETQ. CDR3 in DNA: TGCGCCAGCAGCCCCCGTAGGGGGGTCTCCTACGAGCAGTACTTC. Translated: CASSPRRGVSYEQYF.

The chain recombines TRBV28 with TRBJ1-5; D is unclear. Deletions cut 4 bases from V and 2 bases from J, with 12 bases between. The CDR3 has 15 residues. CDR1 and CDR2 (germline): MDHEN, SYDVKM. The CDR3 DNA reads as TGTGCCAGCAGTTCTTTCCGGACGGGCAATCAGCCCCAGCATTTT. This encodes CASSSFRTGNQPQHF.

This chain links TRBV7-2 with TRBJ2-3, with D unresolved. The ends were cut back, 1 base at V and 1 base at J, with 6 bases in the middle. Germline V CDR1 and CDR2: SGHTA, FQGNSA. CDR3 size: 14 residues. CDR3 DNA sequence: TGTGCCAGCAGCTTAGACCGGCGCACAGATACGCAGTATTTT. It codes for CASSLDRRTDTQYF.

The chain employs TRBV7-2 and TRBJ1-4; no clear D. CDR3 length equals 15 residues. V was clipped by 5 bases and J by 4 bases, with 14 bases between them. Germline CDR1 reads SGHTA; CDR2 reads FQGNSA. CDR3 region: CASSPNLGSNEKLFF. CDR3 sequence (DNA): TGTGCCAGCAGCCCAAATTTAGGTAGTAATGAAAAACTGTTTTTT.

This clone was picked up one time. CDR3 bases: TGTGCCAGCAGCTTAGATTGGGGCAGCACTGAAGCTTTCTTT. Translated, it gives CASSLDWGSTEAFF. This chain links TRBV7-9 with TRBJ1-1; maybe TRBD1 (5 bases). Trimming stripped 1 base from V and 4 bases from J, with 10 bases between. In germline, CDR1 is SEHNR, CDR2 FQNEAQ (reference sequence). The CDR3 is 14 amino acids.

The rearrangement links TRBV11-2 to TRBJ2-7, with TRBD2 matching 7 bases. V dropped 4 bases and J dropped 4; count of bases not matched to a gene: 10. Germline lookup yields CDR1 SGHAT and CDR2 FQNNGV. The CDR3 loop spans 15 amino acids. The CDR3 spells CASSWTSGTGYEQYF. The CDR3 nucleotides are TGTGCCAGCAGCTGGACCAGCGGGACGGGTTACGAGCAGTACTTC.

This rearrangement joins TRBV5-1 to TRBJ2-7; D gene unclear. V was pared by 3 bases and J by 2 bases, with 9 bases between. CDR1 SGHRS and CDR2 YFSETQ come from the germline V gene. CDR3 length: 13 residues. CDR3 residues: CASSSNPTYEQYF. The CDR3 bases are TGCGCCAGCAGCTCGAACCCCACCTACGAGCAGTACTTC.

This chain links TRBV19 with TRBJ2-3, with TRBD2 matching over 14 bases. The germline CDR1 and CDR2 sequences are LNHDA and SQIVND (reference sequence). V lost 0 bases to trimming and J lost 3 bases; unmatched junction nucleotides: 5. The CDR3 runs to 18 residues. CDR3 DNA: TGTGCCAGTAGTATAGATCCCGGGACTAGCGGGAGTACAGATACGCAGTATTTT. It translates to CASSIDPGTSGSTDTQYF.

Written as DNA, the CDR3 is TGTGCCAGCTCACCACGTCTAGAAGGGGGGAAGACCCAGTACTTC. This translates into CASSPRLEGGKTQYF. This sequence joins TRBV18 and TRBJ2-5; D possibly matches TRBD1 or TRBD2 (6 bases each). The germline CDR1 and CDR2 sequences are KGHSH and LQKENI. The CDR3 has 15 residues. Trimming stripped 1 base from V and 6 bases from J, with 15 bases between.

Here the CDR3 DNA reads TGTGCCAGCAGTTTATGGGGGGGGAACACTGAAGCTTTCTTT. Residues: CASSLWGGNTEAFF. The gene calls are TRBV28 and TRBJ1-1; perhaps TRBD1 as D (5 bases). The V gene's germline CDR1 is MDHEN and CDR2 SYDVKM. The CDR3 covers 14 residues. Deletions cut 0 bases from V and 1 base from J, with 6 bases between.

This chain uses TRBV11-2 with TRBJ2-5; D is possibly TRBD2 (6 bases). The CDR3 extends over 13 amino acids. Germline V CDR1 and CDR2: SGHAT, FQNNGV. V was shortened by 5 bases and J by 5 bases, with 12 bases between the two germline ends. CDR3 region: CASSPRGLETQYF. The CDR3 region has the DNA TGTGCCAGCAGCCCACGGGGGTTGGAGACCCAGTACTTC.

This clone was seen only once. A read error may produce the germline difference seen at one junction end. V usage is TRBV18 and J usage is TRBJ1-2; perhaps TRBD1 as D (5 bases). The CDR3 covers 15 residues. Germline V gene sequence: CDR1 KGHSH, CDR2 LQKENI. CDR3 protein: CASTPGVDGNYGYTF. DNA for the CDR3: TGTGCCAGCACACCGGGGGTAGATGGGAACTATGGCTACACCTTC.

The CDR3 sequence is CASSSRGRHLEQYF. Here the CDR3 DNA reads TGTGCCAGCAGCTCCCGAGGCCGACACCTCGAGCAGTACTTC. J is TRBJ2-7 and V is TRBV7-9, with D uncertain. The CDR3 totals 14 residues. The V and J ends lost 4 bases and 6 bases respectively, with 16 bases between them. CDR1 is SEHNR and CDR2 is FQNEAQ in the germline V gene (reference sequence).

This clone was recorded a few times. The rearrangement joins TRBV7-3 to TRBJ2-7; D ambiguous. The germline V gene has CDR1 SGHTA and CDR2 FQGTGA. V was cut by 4 bases and J by 0 bases, with 4 bases left in between. The CDR3 contains 12 residues. CDR3 residues: CASSSSSYEQYF. The CDR3 nucleotides are TGTGCCAGCAGCTCAAGCTCCTACGAGCAGTACTTC.

V and J are TRBV21-1 and TRBJ1-2; the listed D gene, TRBD1, was not tested against the DNA. TRBV21-1 is a pseudogene. The CDR3 loop spans 14 amino acids. CDR3 coding DNA: TGTGCCAGCAGCATCGCGACAGCACGTCGGGGCTACACCTTC. Protein sequence: CASSIATARRGYTF.